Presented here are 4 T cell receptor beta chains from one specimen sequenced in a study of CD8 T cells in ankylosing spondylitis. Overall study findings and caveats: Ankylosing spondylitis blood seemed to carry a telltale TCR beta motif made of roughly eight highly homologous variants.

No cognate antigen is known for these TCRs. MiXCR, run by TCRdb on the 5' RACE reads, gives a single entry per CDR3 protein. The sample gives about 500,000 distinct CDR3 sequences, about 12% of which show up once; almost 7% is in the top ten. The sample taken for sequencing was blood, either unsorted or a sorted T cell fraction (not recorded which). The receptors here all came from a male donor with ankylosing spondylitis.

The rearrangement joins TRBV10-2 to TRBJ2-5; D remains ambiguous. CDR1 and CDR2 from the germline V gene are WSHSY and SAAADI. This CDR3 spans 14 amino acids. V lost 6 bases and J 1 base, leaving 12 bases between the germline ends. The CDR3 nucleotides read TGCGCCAGCAGACCCCCCGGGCTCCAAGAGACCCAGTACTTC. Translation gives CASRPPGLQETQYF.

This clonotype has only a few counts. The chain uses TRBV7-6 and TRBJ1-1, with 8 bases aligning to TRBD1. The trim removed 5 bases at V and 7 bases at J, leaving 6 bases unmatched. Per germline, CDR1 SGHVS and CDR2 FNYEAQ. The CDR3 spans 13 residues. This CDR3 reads CASSPRQGFEAFF. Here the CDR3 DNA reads TGTGCCAGCAGCCCCCGACAGGGGTTTGAAGCTTTCTTT.

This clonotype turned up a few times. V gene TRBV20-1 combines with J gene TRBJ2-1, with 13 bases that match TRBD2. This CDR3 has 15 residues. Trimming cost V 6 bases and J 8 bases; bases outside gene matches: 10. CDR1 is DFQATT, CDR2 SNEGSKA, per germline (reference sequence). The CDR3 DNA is TGCAGTGCGTCGGGGACTAGCGGGACGAGCCATGAGCAGTTCTTC. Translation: CSASGTSGTSHEQFF.

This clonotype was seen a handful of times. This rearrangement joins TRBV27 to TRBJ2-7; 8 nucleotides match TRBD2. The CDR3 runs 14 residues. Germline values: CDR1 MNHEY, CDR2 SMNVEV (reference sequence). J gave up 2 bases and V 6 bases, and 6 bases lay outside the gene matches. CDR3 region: CASSGLAGPYEQYF. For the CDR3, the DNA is TGTGCCAGCAGCGGCCTAGCGGGTCCCTACGAGCAGTACTTC.